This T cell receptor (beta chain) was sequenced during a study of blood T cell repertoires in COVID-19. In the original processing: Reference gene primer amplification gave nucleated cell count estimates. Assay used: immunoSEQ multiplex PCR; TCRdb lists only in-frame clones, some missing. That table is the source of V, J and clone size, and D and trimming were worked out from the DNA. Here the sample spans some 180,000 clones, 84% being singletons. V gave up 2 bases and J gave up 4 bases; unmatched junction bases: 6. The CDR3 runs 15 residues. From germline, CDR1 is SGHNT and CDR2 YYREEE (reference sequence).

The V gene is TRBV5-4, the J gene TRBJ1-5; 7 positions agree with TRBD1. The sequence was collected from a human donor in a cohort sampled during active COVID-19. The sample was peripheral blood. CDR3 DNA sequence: TGTGCCAGCAGCTTCGGGGGACAGACAAATCAGCCCCAGCATTTT. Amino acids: CASSFGGQTNQPQHF. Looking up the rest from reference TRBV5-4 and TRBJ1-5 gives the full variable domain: ETGVTQSPTHLIKTRGQQVTLRCSSQSGHNTVSWYQQALGQGPQFIFQYYREEENGRGNFPPRFSGLQFPNYSSELNVNALELDDSALYLCASSFGGQTNQPQHFGDGTRLSIL.